The clone carrying this T cell receptor beta chain was seen a few times. The source of the PBMCs was 9.5 to 10 ml of fresh peripheral blood. Germline values: CDR1 ENHRY, CDR2 SYGVKD. This CDR3 has 15 amino acids. The V gene end was trimmed by 0 bases and the J gene end by 8 bases; junction bases not matched to a gene: 7. The data originate from a study of T cells in Graves' hyperthyroidism and ophthalmopathy. Amplified regions were TCR beta CDR3 sequences from RNA transcripts. The HTBI primer set was used in a first-round RT-PCR of the TCR CDR3. From the multiplex PCR reads, TCRdb called clonotypes with MiXCR, one entry per CDR3 protein. The profile shows 600,000 to 900,000 distinct CDR3 sequences, about a sixth of them singletons.

The V and J genes are TRBV10-3 and TRBJ2-3; 8 bases match TRBD2. This clonotype was obtained from a man aged 18 to 29 with Graves' hyperthyroidism. Sequenced input: blood. The CDR3 loop is CAISESSSGTSTQYF. CDR3 coding DNA: TGTGCCATCAGTGAGTCGTCATCGGGGACTAGTACGCAGTATTTT.